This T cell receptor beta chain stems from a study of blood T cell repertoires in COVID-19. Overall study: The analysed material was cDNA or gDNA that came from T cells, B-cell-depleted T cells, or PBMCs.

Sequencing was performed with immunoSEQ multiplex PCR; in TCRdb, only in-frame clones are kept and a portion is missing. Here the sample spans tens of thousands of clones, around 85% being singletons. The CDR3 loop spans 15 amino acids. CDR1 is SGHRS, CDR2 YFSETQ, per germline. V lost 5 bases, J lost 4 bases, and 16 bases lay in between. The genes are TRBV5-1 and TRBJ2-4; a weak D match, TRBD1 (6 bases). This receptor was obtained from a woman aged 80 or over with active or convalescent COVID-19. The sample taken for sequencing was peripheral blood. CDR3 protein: CASRKPGHEKNIQYF. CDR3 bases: TGCGCCAGCAGAAAGCCGGGACACGAGAAAAACATTCAGTACTTC.